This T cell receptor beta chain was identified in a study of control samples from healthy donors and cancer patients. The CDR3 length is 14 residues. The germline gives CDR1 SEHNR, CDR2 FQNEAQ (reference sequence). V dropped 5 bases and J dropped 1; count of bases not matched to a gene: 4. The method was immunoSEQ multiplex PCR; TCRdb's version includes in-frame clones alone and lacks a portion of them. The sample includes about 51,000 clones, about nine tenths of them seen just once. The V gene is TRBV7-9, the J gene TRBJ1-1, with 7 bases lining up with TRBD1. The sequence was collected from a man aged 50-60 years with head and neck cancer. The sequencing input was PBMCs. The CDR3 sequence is CASSAGTANTEAFF. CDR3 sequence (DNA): TGTGCCAGCAGCGCGGGGACAGCGAACACTGAAGCTTTCTTT.